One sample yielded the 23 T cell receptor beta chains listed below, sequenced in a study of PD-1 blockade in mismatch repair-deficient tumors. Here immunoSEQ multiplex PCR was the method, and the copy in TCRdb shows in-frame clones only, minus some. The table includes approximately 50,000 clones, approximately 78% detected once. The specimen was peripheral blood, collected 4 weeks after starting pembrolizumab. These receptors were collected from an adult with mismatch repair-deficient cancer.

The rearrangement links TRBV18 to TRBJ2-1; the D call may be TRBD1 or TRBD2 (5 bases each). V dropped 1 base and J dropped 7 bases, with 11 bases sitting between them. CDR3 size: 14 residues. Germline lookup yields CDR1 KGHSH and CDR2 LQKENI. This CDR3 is CASSPLGVGNEQFF. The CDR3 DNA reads TGTGCCAGCTCACCACTGGGGGTCGGAAATGAGCAGTTCTTC.

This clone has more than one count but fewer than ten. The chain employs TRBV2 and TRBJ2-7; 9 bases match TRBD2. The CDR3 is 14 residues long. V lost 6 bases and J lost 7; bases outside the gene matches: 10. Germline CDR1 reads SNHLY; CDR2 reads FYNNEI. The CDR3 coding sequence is TGTGCCAGCAGCGGGGGTAGCGGGAGCGGTGAGCAGTACTTC. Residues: CASSGGSGSGEQYF.

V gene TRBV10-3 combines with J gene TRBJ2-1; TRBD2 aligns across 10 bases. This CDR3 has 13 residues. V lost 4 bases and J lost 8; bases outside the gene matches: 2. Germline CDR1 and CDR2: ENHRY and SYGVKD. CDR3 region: CAISAGTSDEQFF. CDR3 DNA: TGTGCCATCAGTGCCGGGACTAGCGATGAGCAGTTCTTC.

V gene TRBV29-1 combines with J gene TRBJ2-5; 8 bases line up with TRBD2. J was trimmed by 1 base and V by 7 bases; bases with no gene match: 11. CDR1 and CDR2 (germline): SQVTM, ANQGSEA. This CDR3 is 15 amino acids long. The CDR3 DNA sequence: TGCAGCGCTGTCGGGGGGGCACCCTTCCAAGAGACCCAGTACTTC. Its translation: CSAVGGAPFQETQYF.

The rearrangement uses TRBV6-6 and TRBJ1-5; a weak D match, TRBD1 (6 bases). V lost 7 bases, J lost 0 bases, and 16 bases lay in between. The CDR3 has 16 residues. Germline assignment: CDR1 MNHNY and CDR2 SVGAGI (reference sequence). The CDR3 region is CASTPGGQHSNQPQHF. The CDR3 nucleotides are TGTGCCAGCACCCCGGGGGGGCAGCATAGCAATCAGCCCCAGCATTTT.

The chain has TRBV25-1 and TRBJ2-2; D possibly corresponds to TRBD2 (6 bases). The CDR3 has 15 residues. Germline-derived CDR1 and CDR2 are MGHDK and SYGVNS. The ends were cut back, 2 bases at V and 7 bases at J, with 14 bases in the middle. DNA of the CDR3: TGTGCCAGCAGTGAAGTCCGGGAGCGGCACGGGGAGCTGTTTTTT. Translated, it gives CASSEVRERHGELFF.

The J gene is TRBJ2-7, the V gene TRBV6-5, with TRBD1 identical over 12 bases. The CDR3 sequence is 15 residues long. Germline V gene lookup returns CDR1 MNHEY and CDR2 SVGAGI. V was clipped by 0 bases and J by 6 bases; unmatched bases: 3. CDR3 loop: CASSYSGQGASEQYF. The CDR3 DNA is TGTGCCAGCAGTTACTCGGGACAGGGGGCGTCCGAGCAGTACTTC.

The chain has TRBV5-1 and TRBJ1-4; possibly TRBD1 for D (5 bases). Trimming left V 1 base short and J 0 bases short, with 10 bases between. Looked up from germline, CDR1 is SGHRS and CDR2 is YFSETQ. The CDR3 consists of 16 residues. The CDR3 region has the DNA TGCGCCAGCAGCTTGTTGGGGGTTGCAACTAATGAAAAACTGTTTTTT. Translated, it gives CASSLLGVATNEKLFF. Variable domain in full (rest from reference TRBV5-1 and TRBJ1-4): KAGVTQTPRYLIKTRGQQVTLSCSPISGHRSVSWYQQTPGQGLQFLFEYFSETQRNKGNFPGRFSGRQFSNSRSEMNVSTLELGDSALYLCASSLLGVATNEKLFFGSGTQLSVL.

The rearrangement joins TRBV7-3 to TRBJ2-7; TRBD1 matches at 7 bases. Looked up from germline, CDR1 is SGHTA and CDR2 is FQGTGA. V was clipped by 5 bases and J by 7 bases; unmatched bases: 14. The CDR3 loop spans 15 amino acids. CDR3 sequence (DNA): TGTGCCAGCAGCGGAAAGGGGACAGCATATGGGGAGCAGTACTTC. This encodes CASSGKGTAYGEQYF.

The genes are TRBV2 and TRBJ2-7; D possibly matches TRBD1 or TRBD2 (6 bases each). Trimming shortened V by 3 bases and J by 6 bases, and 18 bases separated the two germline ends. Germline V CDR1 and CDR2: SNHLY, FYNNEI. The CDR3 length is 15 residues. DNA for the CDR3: TGTGCCAGCAGTGAGTTGGGTCCGGAGGGGGGCGAGCAGTACTTC. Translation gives CASSELGPEGGEQYF.

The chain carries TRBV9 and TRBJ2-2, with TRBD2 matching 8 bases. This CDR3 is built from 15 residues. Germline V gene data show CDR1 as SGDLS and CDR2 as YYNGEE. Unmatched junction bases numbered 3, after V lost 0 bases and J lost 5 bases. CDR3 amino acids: CASSVDGRGTGELFF. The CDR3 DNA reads TGTGCCAGCAGCGTAGACGGGAGGGGGACCGGGGAGCTGTTTTTT.

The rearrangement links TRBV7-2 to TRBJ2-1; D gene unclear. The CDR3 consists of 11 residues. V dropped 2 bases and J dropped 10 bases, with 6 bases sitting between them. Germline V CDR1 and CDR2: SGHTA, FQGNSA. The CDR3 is CASSLRAEQFF. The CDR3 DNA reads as TGTGCCAGCAGCTTAAGAGCAGAGCAGTTCTTC.

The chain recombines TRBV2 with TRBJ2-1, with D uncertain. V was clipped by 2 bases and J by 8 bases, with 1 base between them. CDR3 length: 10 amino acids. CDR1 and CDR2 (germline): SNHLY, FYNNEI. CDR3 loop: CASSEHEQFF. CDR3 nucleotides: TGTGCCAGCAGTGAACATGAGCAGTTCTTC.

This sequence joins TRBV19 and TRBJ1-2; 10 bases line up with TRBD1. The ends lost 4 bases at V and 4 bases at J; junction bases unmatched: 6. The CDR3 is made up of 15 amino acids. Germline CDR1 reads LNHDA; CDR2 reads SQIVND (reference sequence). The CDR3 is CASSKGQGIFYGYTF. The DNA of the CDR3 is TGTGCCAGTAGTAAGGGACAGGGGATATTCTATGGCTACACCTTC.

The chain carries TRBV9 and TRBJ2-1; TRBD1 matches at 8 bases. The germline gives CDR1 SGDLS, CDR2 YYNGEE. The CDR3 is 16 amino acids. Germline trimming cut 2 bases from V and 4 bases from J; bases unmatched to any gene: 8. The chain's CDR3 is CASSVSGGAPYNEQFF. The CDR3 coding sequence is TGTGCCAGCAGCGTGTCAGGGGGCGCCCCGTACAATGAGCAGTTCTTC.

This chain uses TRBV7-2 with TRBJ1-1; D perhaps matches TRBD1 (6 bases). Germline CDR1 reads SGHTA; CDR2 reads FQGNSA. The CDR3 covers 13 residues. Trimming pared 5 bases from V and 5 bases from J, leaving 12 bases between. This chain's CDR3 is CASSPTGSTEAFF. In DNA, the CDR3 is TGTGCCAGCAGCCCGACAGGAAGTACTGAAGCTTTCTTT.

This chain's CDR3 is CAIAGQGGRRSYNEQFF. The CDR3 nucleotides are TGTGCCATTGCGGGACAGGGTGGCCGGAGGTCCTACAATGAGCAGTTCTTC. The chain uses TRBV10-3 and TRBJ2-1, with 9 bases fitting TRBD1. The CDR3 has 17 amino acids. Germline CDR1 and CDR2: ENHRY and SYGVKD. With V trimmed by 9 bases and J by 1 base, 13 bases remained unmatched.

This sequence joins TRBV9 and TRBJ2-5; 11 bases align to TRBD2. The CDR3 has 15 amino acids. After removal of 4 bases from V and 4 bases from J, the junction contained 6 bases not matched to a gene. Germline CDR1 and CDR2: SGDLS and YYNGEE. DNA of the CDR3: TGTGCCAGCAGCATCGGGACTAGCGGACGAGAGACCCAGTACTTC. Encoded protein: CASSIGTSGRETQYF. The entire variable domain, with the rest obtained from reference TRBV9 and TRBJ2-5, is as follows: DSGVTQTPKHLITATGQRVTLRCSPRSGDLSVYWYQQSLDQGLQFLIQYYNGEERAKGNILERFSAQQFPDLHSELNLSSLELGDSALYFCASSIGTSGRETQYFGPGTRLLVL.

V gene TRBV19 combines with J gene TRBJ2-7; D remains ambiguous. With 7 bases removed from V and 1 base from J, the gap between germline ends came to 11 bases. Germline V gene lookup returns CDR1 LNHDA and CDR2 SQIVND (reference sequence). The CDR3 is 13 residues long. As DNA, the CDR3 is TGTGCCAGTACCCCTGCGGCGTCCTACGAGCAGTACTTC. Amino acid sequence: CASTPAASYEQYF.

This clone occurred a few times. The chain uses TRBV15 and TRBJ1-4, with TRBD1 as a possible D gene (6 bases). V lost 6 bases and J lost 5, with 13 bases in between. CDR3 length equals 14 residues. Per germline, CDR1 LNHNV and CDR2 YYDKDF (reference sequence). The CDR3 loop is CATRPGDENEKLFF. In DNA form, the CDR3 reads TGTGCCACCAGGCCAGGGGATGAAAATGAAAAACTGTTTTTT.

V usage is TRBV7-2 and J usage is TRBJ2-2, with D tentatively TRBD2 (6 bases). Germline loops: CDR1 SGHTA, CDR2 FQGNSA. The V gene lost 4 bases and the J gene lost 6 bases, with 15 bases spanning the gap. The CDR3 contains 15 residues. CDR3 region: CASSYRLGGSGELFF. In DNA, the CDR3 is TGTGCCAGCAGCTACCGGCTCGGGGGTTCCGGGGAGCTGTTTTTT.

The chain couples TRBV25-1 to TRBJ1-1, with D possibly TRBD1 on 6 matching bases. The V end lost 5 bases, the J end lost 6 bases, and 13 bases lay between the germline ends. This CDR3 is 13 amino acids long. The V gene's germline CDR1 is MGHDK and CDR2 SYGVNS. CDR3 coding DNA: TGTGCCAGCAGTCACAGGGCTTTGCCTGAAGCTTTCTTT. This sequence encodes CASSHRALPEAFF.

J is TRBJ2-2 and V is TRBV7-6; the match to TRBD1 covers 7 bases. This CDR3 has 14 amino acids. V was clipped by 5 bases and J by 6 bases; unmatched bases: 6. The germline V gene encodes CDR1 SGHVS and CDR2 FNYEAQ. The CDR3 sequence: CASSASTGAGELFF. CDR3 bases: TGTGCCAGCAGCGCTTCAACAGGGGCCGGGGAGCTGTTTTTT. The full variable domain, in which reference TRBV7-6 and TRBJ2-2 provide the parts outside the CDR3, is GAGVSQSPRYKVTKRGQDVALRCDPISGHVSLYWYRQALGQGPEFLTYFNYEAQQDKSGLPNDRFSAERPEGSISTLTIQRTEQRDSAMYRCASSASTGAGELFFGEGSRLTVL.